One sample yielded the 9 T cell receptor beta chains listed below, sequenced in a study of shared clonotypes between healthy human individuals. Generated by immunoSEQ multiplex PCR, the TCRdb table keeps only in-frame clones and is missing some. The repertoire has about 640,000 clones, 60% to 80% of them found once; the top ten carry approximately 1.8%. Sequencing was done on a sample of memory CD4+ T cells sorted from blood. Documented subset: CD45RA-negative fraction. These receptors were taken from a woman aged 25 to 45 in good health.

The rearrangement uses TRBV28 and TRBJ2-7; no definite D call. This CDR3 has 16 amino acids. V gave up 6 bases and J gave up 0 bases, with 18 bases separating them. CDR1 is MDHEN and CDR2 is SYDVKM in the germline V gene. The chain's CDR3 is CASRGIGDLISYEQYF. CDR3 coding DNA: TGTGCCAGCAGGGGGATCGGAGACCTCATCTCCTACGAGCAGTACTTC.

This chain links TRBV11-2 with TRBJ2-3; 7 nucleotides align to TRBD1. Trimming at V came to 4 bases and at J to 4 bases, leaving 5 bases not matched to a gene. Germline lookup yields CDR1 SGHAT and CDR2 FQNNGV. The CDR3 has 14 residues. The CDR3, as DNA: TGTGCCAGCAGCTCATTGCAGGGGGCAGATACGCAGTATTTT. Translation gives CASSSLQGADTQYF. Using reference TRBV11-2 and TRBJ2-3 for the parts outside the CDR3, the full variable domain is EAGVAQSPRYKIIEKRQSVAFWCNPISGHATLYWYQQILGQGPKLLIQFQNNGVVDDSQLPKDRFSAERLKGVDSTLKIQPAKLEDSAVYLCASSSLQGADTQYFGPGTRLTVL.

This clone was counted a few times. V gene TRBV18 combines with J gene TRBJ2-7, with 10 nucleotides matching TRBD1. CDR1 KGHSH and CDR2 LQKENI come from the germline V gene. The V gene end was trimmed by 3 bases and the J gene end by 2 bases; junction bases not matched to a gene: 7. The CDR3 extends over 16 amino acids. Here the CDR3 DNA reads TGTGCCAGCTCACCGGGAACCGGGACAGGGGCCTACGAGCAGTACTTC. Translated: CASSPGTGTGAYEQYF.

The CDR3 DNA reads as TGTGCCAGTAGTTCAGCCGGGACAGGGGGAGGGGTGAACACCGGGGAGCTGTTTTTT. Its protein is CASSSAGTGGGVNTGELFF. The chain is built from TRBV19 and TRBJ2-2; TRBD1 matches at 11 bases. Germline CDR1 reads LNHDA; CDR2 reads SQIVND (reference sequence). This CDR3 has 19 amino acids. V shed 5 bases, J shed 1 base, and the junction held 12 bases outside the gene matches.

The rearrangement joins TRBV28 to TRBJ1-2; D is unclear. V was trimmed by 2 bases and J by 5 bases, leaving 6 bases between them. Per the germline V gene, CDR1 is MDHEN and CDR2 is SYDVKM. The CDR3 consists of 12 residues. The CDR3 is CASSLRRYGYTF. The CDR3, as DNA: TGTGCCAGCAGTTTACGCCGGTATGGCTACACCTTC.

This sequence joins TRBV28 and TRBJ2-7; the match to TRBD1 covers 9 bases. Unmatched junction bases numbered 11, after V lost 7 bases and J lost 7 bases. The germline gives CDR1 MDHEN, CDR2 SYDVKM. The CDR3 has 14 amino acids. The CDR3 coding sequence is TGTGCCAGCATTCGGGACAGGGCCTCGGGGGAGCAGTACTTC. Its protein product is CASIRDRASGEQYF.

The chain joins TRBV19 to TRBJ2-7; TRBD2 aligns across 11 bases. This CDR3 comprises 15 residues. The germline CDR1 and CDR2 sequences are LNHDA and SQIVND (reference sequence). Trimming removed 5 bases from V and 5 bases from J; junction bases left unmatched: 8. The chain's CDR3 is CASSLILAGANEQYF. The CDR3 DNA sequence: TGTGCCAGTAGTCTAATACTAGCGGGAGCGAACGAGCAGTACTTC.

This clone was detected only a few times. The chain has TRBV2 and TRBJ1-1; TRBD1 aligns across 7 bases. The CDR3 is 13 residues long. The J segment lost 9 bases and the V segment lost 9 bases, leaving 13 bases of the junction unmatched. In germline, CDR1 is SNHLY, CDR2 FYNNEI. CDR3 region: CASEGGGESKAFF. The CDR3, as DNA: TGTGCCAGTGAGGGAGGGGGCGAGTCGAAAGCTTTCTTT.

The chain uses TRBV19 and TRBJ2-3; 11 bases align to TRBD2. In germline, CDR1 is LNHDA, CDR2 SQIVND (reference sequence). The CDR3 spans 14 residues. V lost 5 bases, J lost 7 bases, and 5 bases stayed unmatched. This CDR3 reads CASSVGTSGNTQYF. In nucleotides, the CDR3 is TGTGCCAGTAGTGTGGGGACTAGCGGAAATACGCAGTATTTT.